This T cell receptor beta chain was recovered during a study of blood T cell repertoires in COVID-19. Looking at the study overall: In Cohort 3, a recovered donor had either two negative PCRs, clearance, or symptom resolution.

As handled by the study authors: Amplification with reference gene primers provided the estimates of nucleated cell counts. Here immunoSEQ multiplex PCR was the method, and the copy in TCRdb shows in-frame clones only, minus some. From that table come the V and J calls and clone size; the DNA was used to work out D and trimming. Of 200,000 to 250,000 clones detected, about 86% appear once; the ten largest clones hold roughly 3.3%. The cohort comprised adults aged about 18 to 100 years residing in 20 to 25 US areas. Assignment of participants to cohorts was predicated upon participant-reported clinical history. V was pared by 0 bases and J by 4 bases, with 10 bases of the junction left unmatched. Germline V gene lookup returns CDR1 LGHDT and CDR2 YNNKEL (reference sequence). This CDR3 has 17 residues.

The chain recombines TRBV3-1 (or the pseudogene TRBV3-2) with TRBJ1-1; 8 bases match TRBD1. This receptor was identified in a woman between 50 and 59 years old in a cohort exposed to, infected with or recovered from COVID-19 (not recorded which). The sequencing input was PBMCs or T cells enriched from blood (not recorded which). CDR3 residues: CASSQDQGADSGTEAFF. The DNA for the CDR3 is TGTGCCAGCAGCCAAGATCAGGGGGCAGATTCGGGCACTGAAGCTTTCTTT.